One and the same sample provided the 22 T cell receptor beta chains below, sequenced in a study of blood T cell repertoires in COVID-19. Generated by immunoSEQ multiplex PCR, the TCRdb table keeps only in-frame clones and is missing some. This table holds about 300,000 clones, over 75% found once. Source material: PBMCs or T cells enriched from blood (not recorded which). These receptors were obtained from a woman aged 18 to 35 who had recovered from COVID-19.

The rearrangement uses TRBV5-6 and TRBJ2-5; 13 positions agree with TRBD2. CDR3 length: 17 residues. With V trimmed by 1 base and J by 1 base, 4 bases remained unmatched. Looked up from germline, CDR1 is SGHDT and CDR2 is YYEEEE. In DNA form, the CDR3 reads TGTGCCAGCAGCTTGATGGGGACTAGCGGGACCCAAGAGACCCAGTACTTC. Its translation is CASSLMGTSGTQETQYF.

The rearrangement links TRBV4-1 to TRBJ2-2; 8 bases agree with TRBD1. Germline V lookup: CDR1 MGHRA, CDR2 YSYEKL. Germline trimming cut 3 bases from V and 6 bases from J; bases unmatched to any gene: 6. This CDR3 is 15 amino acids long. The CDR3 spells CASSHLSGGAGELFF. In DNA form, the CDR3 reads TGCGCCAGCAGCCATCTCTCAGGGGGCGCCGGGGAGCTGTTTTTT.

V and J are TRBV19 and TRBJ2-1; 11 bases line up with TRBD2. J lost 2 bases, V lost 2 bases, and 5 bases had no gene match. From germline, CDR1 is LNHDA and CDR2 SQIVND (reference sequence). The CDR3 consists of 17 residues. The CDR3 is CASSIPSGRYPYNEQFF. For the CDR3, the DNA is TGTGCCAGTAGTATACCTAGCGGGAGGTATCCCTACAATGAGCAGTTCTTC. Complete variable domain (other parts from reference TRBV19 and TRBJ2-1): DGGITQSPKYLFRKEGQNVTLSCEQNLNHDAMYWYRQDPGQGLRLIYYSQIVNDFQKGDIAEGYSVSREKKESFPLTVTSAQKNPTAFYLCASSIPSGRYPYNEQFFGPGTRLTVL.

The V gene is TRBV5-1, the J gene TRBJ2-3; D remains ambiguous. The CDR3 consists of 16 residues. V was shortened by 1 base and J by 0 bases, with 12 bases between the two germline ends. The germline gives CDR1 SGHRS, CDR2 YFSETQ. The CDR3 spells CASSLSIRSSTDTQYF. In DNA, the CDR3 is TGCGCCAGCAGCTTGTCGATACGGTCTAGCACAGATACGCAGTATTTT.

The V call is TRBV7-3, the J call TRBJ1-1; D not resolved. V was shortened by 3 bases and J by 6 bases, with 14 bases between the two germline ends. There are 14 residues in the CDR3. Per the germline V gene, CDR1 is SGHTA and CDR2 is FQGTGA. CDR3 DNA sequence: TGTGCCAGCAGCTTTTCCGGTGATGACTCTGAAGCTTTCTTT. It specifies CASSFSGDDSEAFF.

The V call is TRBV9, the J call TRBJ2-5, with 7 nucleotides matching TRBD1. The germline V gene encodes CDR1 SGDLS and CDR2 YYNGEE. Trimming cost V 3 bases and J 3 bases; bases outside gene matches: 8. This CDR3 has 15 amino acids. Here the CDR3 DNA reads TGTGCCAGCAGCGGTACCGGGACAGCGAAAGAGACCCAGTACTTC. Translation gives CASSGTGTAKETQYF.

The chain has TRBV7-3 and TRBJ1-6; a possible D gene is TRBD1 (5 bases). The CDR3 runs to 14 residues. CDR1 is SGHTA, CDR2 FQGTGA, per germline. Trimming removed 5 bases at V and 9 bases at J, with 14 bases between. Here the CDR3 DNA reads TGTGCCAGCAGCCCCTCCGGGGGTAGTTCACCCCTCCACTTT. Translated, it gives CASSPSGGSSPLHF.

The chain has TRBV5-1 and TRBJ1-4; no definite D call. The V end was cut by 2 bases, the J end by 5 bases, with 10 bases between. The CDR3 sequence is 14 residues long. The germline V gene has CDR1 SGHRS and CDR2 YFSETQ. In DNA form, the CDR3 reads TGCGCCAGCAGCTTTTTTGGCGGGAATGAAAAACTGTTTTTT. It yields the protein CASSFFGGNEKLFF.

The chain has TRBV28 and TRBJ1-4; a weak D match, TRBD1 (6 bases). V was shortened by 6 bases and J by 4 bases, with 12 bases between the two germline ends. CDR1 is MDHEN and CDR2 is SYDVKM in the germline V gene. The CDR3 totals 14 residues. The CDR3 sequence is CASSGQPVNEKLFF. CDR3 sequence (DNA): TGTGCCAGCAGCGGACAGCCCGTTAATGAAAAACTGTTTTTT.

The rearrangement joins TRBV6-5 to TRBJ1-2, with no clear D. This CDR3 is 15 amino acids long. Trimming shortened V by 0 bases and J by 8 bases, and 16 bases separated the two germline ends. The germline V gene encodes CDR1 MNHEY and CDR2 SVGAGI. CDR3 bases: TGTGCCAGCAGTTACTCGACGGGCGGGATTTGGGGCTACACCTTC. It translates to CASSYSTGGIWGYTF.

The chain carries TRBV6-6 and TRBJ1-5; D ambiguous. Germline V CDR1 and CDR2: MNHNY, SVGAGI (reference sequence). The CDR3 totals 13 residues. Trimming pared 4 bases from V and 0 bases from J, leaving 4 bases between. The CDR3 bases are TGTGCCAGCAGTTCGTATAGCAATCAGCCCCAGCATTTT. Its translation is CASSSYSNQPQHF.

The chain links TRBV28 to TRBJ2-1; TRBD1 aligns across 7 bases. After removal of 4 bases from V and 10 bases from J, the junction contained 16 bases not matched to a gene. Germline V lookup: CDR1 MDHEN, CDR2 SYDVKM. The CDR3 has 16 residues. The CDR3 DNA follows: TGTGCCAGCAGTTCCCACCCATGGACAGGAAGAAAAGAGCAGTTCTTC. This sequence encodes CASSSHPWTGRKEQFF. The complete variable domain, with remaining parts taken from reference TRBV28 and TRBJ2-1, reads DVKVTQSSRYLVKRTGEKVFLECVQDMDHENMFWYRQDPGLGLRLIYFSYDVKMKEKGDIPEGYSVSREKKERFSLILESASTNQTSMYLCASSSHPWTGRKEQFFGPGTRLTVL.

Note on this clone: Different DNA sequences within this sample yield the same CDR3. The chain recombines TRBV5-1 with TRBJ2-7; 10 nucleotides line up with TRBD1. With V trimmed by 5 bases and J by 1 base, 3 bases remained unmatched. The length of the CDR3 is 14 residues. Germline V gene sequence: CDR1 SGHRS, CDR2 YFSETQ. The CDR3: CASSQDRGSYEQYF. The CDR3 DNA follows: TGCGCCAGCAGTCAGGACAGGGGGTCCTACGAGCAGTACTTC.

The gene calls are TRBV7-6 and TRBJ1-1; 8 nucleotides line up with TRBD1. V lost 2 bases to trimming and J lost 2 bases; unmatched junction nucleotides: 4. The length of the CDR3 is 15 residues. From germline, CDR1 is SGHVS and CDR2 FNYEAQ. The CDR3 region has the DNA TGTGCCAGCAGCTTAAGCCAGGGGGCTAACACTGAAGCTTTCTTT. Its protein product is CASSLSQGANTEAFF.

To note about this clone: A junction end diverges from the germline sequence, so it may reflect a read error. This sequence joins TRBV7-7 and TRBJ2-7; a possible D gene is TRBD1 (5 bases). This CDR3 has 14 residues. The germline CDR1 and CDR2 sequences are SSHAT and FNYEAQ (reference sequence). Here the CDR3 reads CASSLDRTSYEQYF. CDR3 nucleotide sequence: TGTGCTAGCAGCTTAGACCGGACATCCTACGAGCAGTACTTC.

In DNA, the CDR3 is TGTGCCAGCAGAAGGGGGCTCGATGAGCAGTTCTTC. Its protein is CASRRGLDEQFF. The V and J genes are TRBV25-1 and TRBJ2-1; 7 positions match TRBD1. The germline CDR1 and CDR2 sequences are MGHDK and SYGVNS. This CDR3 spans 12 amino acids. V dropped 6 bases and J dropped 8; count of bases not matched to a gene: 4. The whole variable domain, filled in from reference TRBV25-1 and TRBJ2-1, reads EADIYQTPRYLVIGTGKKITLECSQTMGHDKMYWYQQDPGMELHLIHYSYGVNSTEKGDLSSESTVSRIRTEHFPLTLESARPSHTSQYLCASRRGLDEQFFGPGTRLTVL.

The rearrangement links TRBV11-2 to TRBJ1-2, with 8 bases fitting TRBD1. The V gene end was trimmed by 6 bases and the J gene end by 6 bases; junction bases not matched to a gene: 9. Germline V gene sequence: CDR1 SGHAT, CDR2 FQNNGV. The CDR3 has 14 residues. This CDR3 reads CASSSQTRGHGYTF. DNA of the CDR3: TGTGCCAGCAGTTCGCAAACCAGGGGGCATGGCTACACCTTC.

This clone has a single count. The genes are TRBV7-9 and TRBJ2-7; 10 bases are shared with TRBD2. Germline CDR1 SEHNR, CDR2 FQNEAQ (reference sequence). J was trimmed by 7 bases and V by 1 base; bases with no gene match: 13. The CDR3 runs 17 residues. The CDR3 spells CASSLDSGLADLEEQYF. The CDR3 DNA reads TGTGCCAGCAGCTTAGATAGCGGACTAGCGGACTTGGAAGAGCAGTACTTC.

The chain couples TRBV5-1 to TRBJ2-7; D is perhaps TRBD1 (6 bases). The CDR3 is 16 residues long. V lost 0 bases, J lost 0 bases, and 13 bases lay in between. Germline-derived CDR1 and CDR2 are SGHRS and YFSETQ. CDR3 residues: CASSLEQGPVSYEQYF. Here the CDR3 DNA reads TGCGCCAGCAGCTTGGAGCAGGGGCCCGTCTCCTACGAGCAGTACTTC.

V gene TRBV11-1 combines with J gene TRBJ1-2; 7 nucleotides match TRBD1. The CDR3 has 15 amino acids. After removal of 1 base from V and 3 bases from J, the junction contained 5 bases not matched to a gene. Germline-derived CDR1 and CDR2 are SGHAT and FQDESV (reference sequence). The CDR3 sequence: CASSLDRGSDYGYTF. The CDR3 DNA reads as TGTGCCAGCAGCTTAGACAGGGGAAGTGACTATGGCTACACCTTC.

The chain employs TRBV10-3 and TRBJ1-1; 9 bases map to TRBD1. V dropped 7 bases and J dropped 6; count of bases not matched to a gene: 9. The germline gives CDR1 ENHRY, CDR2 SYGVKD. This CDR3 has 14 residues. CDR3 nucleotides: TGTGCCATCAAGGGCAGACAGGGGGGGCCTGAAGCTTTCTTT. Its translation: CAIKGRQGGPEAFF.

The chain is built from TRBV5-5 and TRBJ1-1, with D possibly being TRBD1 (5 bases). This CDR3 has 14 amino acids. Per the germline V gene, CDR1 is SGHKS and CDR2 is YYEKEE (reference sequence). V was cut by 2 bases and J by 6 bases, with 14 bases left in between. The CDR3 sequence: CASSFPNRQAEAFF. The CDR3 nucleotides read TGTGCCAGCAGCTTCCCTAACAGGCAGGCTGAAGCTTTCTTT.